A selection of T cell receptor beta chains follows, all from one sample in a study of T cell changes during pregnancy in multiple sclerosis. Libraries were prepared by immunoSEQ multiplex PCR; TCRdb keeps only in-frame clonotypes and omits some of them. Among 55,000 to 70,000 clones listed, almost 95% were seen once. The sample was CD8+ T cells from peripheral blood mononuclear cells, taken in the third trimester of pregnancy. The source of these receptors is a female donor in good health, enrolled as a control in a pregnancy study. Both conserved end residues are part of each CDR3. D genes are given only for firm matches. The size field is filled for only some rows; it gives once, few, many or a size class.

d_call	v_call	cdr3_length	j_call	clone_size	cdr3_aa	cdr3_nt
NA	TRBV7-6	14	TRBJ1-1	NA	CASSPGGVGTEAFF	TGTGCCAGCAGCCCCGGGGGGGTTGGCACTGAAGCTTTCTTT
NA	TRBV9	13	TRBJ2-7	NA	CASSESTGLEQYF	TGTGCCAGCAGCGAGTCTACAGGGCTCGAGCAGTACTTC
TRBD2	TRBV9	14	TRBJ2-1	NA	CASSSSGGVYEQFF	TGTGCCAGCAGCTCTAGCGGGGGCGTTTATGAGCAGTTCTTC
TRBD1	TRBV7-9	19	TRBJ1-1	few	CASSSSRDRDEENWAEAFF	TGTGCCAGCAGCTCCAGCCGGGACAGGGACGAGGAAAATTGGGCTGAAGCTTTCTTT
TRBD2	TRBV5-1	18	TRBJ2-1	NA	CASSGRSGGAFEYSEQFF	TGCGCCAGCAGCGGCCGTAGCGGGGGGGCCTTCGAATACAGTGAGCAGTTCTTC
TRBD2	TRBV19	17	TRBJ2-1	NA	CASSWEPTAGGRNEQFF	TGTGCCAGTAGTTGGGAACCCACAGCGGGGGGGCGTAATGAGCAGTTCTTC
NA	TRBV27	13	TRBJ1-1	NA	CASSHGLNTEAFF	TGTGCCAGCAGTCACGGTCTGAACACTGAAGCTTTCTTT
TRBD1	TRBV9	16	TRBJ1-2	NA	CASSVEGGQDYYGYTF	TGTGCCAGCAGCGTAGAGGGGGGACAGGACTACTATGGCTACACCTTC
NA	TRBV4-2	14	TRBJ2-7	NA	CASSHARGIYEQYF	TGTGCCAGCAGCCACGCCAGGGGAATCTACGAGCAGTACTTC
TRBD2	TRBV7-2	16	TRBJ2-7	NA	CASSQGLAGGPSEQYF	TGTGCCAGCAGCCAGGGACTAGCGGGGGGGCCGTCCGAGCAGTACTTC
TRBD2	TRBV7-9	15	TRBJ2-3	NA	CASVRGGGAGDTQYF	TGTGCCAGCGTCCGAGGCGGGGGGGCTGGGGATACGCAGTATTTT
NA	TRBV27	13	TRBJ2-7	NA	CASSLGQGEEQYF	TGTGCCAGCAGTTTAGGGCAGGGTGAAGAGCAGTACTTC
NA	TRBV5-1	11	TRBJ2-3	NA	CASSFGEDRYF	TGCGCCAGCAGCTTTGGTGAGGATAGGTATTTT
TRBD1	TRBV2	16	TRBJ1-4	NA	CASKNRGGGDNEKLFF	TGTGCCAGCAAAAACAGGGGAGGAGGGGATAATGAAAAACTGTTTTTT
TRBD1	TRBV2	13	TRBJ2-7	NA	CARDRGQASEQYF	TGTGCCAGGGACAGGGGACAGGCCTCCGAGCAGTACTTC
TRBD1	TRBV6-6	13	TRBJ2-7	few	CASNRDSTYEQYF	TGTGCCAGCAACAGGGACAGCACCTACGAGCAGTACTTC
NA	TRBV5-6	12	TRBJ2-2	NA	CASSPGTGELFF	TGTGCCAGCAGCCCGGGGACCGGGGAGCTGTTTTTT
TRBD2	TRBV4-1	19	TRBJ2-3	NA	CASSQVIPGTSGGTDTQYF	TGCGCCAGCAGCCAAGTAATTCCCGGGACTAGCGGGGGCACAGATACGCAGTATTTT
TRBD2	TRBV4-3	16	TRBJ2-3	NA	CASSQGSGGGTDTQYF	TGCGCCAGCAGCCAAGGTAGCGGGGGAGGCACAGATACGCAGTATTTT
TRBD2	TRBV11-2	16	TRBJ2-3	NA	CASSSIAGGQTDTQYF	TGTGCCAGCAGCTCCATAGCGGGGGGGCAGACAGATACGCAGTATTTT
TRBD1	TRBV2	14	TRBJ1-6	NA	CASRAGTGQSPLHF	TGTGCCAGCAGGGCCGGGACAGGACAGTCACCCCTCCACTTT
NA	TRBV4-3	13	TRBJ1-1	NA	CASSQDRYTEAFF	TGCGCCAGCAGCCAAGATCGGTACACTGAAGCTTTCTTT
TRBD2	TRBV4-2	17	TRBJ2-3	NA	CASSQRNRLAGIDTQYF	TGTGCCAGCAGCCAAAGAAATCGGTTAGCGGGGATAGATACGCAGTATTTT
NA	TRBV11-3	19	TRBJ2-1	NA	CASSLNGRAQEGSYNEQFF	TGTGCCAGCAGCTTAAACGGCAGGGCACAGGAAGGCTCCTACAATGAGCAGTTCTTC
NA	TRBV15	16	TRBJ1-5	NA	CATSRDSVRGGQPQHF	TGTGCCACCAGCAGAGATAGTGTCAGGGGCGGTCAGCCCCAGCATTTT
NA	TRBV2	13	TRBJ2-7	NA	CATGGGGSYEQYF	TGTGCCACTGGTGGGGGGGGCAGCTACGAGCAGTACTTC
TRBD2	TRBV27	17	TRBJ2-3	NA	CASRLTPGTSGADTQYF	TGTGCCAGCAGACTCACCCCCGGGACTAGCGGCGCAGATACGCAGTATTTT